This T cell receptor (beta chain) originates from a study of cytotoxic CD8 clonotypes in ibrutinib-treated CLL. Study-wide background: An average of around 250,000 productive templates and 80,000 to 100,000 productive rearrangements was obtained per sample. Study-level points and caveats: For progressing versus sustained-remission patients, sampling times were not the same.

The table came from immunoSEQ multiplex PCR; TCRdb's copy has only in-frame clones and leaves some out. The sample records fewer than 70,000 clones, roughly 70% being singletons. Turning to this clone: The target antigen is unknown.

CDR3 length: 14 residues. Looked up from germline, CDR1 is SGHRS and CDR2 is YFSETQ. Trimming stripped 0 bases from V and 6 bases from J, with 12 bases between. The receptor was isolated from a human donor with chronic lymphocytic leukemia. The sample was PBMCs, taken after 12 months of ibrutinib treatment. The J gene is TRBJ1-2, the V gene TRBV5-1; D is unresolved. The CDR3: CASSLGEMTNGYTF. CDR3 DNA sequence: TGCGCCAGCAGCTTGGGAGAGATGACTAATGGCTACACCTTC.